This T cell receptor (beta chain) was recovered during a study of blood T cell repertoires in COVID-19. Original processing notes: The authors estimated nucleated cell counts from reference gene primer amplification. Assay used: immunoSEQ multiplex PCR; TCRdb lists only in-frame clones, some missing. V and J calls and clone size come straight from that table; D and trimming were deduced from the DNA. The sample lists hundreds of thousands of clones; approximately 91% were seen once. The CDR3 is 16 residues long. Germline CDR1 and CDR2: SGDLS and YYNGEE. The V segment lost 4 bases and the J segment 5 bases; nucleotides outside the gene matches: 10.

This clonotype was obtained from a woman between 45 and 60 years old with COVID-19, enrolled during active disease. The sequencing input was peripheral blood. The chain joins TRBV9 to TRBJ2-2, with 8 positions matching TRBD2. For the CDR3, the DNA is TGTGCCAGCAGCCCTCGGGGGGGCCGAGATACCGGGGAGCTGTTTTTT. Its translation: CASSPRGGRDTGELFF.